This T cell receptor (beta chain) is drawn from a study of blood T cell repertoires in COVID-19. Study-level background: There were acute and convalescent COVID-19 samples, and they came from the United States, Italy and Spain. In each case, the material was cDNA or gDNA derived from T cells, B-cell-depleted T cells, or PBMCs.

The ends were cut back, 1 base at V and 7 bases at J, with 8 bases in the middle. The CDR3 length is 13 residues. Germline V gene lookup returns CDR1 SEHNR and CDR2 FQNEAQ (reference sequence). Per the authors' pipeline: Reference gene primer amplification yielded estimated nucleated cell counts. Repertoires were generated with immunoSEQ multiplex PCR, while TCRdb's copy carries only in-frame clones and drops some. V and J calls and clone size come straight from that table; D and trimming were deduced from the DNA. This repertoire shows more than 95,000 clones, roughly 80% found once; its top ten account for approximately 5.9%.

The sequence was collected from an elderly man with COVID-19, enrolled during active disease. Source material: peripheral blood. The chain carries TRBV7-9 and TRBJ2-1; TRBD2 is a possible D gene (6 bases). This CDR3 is CASSLVTRNEQFF. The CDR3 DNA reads TGTGCCAGCAGCTTAGTGACTAGAAATGAGCAGTTCTTC.